These 28 T cell receptor beta chains were all obtained from the same sample, sequenced in a study of regulatory T cells in long-lasting Graves disease. As to time point: newly diagnosed GD, antithyroid drugs for less than 3 months. Construction of the TCR library relied on RNA isolated from PBMCs. Both iRepertoire HTBI primers and Arm-PCR of CDR3 regions were used to build the TCR beta libraries. TCRdb re-called the multiplex PCR reads through MiXCR, storing one row per CDR3 protein. The sample contains roughly 530,000 distinct CDR3 sequences, approximately 16% of which appear only once. A further study also used this sample, focusing on T cells in Graves' hyperthyroidism and ophthalmopathy.

The material sequenced was peripheral blood mononuclear cells (PBMCs), taken at new diagnosis, from a patient treated with antithyroid drugs. These receptors came from a middle-aged woman with Graves disease.

The V gene is TRBV2, the J gene TRBJ1-3, with 8 bases lining up with TRBD1. The junction had 7 bases not matched to a gene; V was cut back by 6 bases and J by 6 bases. The germline V gene has CDR1 SNHLY and CDR2 FYNNEI. CDR3 length: 14 amino acids. The CDR3 is CASRPTGAQNTIYF. The CDR3 DNA reads as TGTGCCAGCAGGCCGACAGGGGCGCAAAACACCATATATTTT.

The gene calls are TRBV5-5 and TRBJ2-5; TRBD2 matches 13 bases. V was pared by 6 bases and J by 13 bases, with 12 bases of the junction left unmatched. The germline V gene has CDR1 SGHKS and CDR2 YYEKEE (reference sequence). The CDR3 totals 14 residues. DNA of the CDR3: TGTGCCAGCACCACCGGGACTAGCGGGGTGGGGGGGTACTTC. Encoded protein: CASTTGTSGVGGYF.

This clonotype showed up many times. The chain couples TRBV4-1 to TRBJ2-2; D remains ambiguous. CDR3 length: 17 residues. Trimming removed 3 bases from V and 0 bases from J, with 14 bases in between. In germline, CDR1 is MGHRA, CDR2 YSYEKL. The CDR3 protein is CASSHLPWTANTGELFF. CDR3 DNA sequence: TGCGCCAGCAGCCACCTTCCGTGGACCGCGAACACCGGGGAGCTGTTTTTT.

This chain uses TRBV10-2 with TRBJ2-1; D is unresolved. V was trimmed by 8 bases and J by 0 bases, leaving 14 bases between them. Germline loops: CDR1 WSHSY, CDR2 SAAADI. The CDR3 covers 15 residues. Written as DNA, the CDR3 is TGCGCCAGCTCCGAACGGCAGAGCTCCTACAATGAGCAGTTCTTC. Translating it yields CASSERQSSYNEQFF.

In its sample, this clonotype was seen a few times. V gene TRBV7-8 combines with J gene TRBJ1-6, with 8 nucleotides matching TRBD1. The CDR3 is 14 residues long. CDR1 SGHVS and CDR2 FQNEAQ come from the germline V gene. V lost 5 bases to trimming and J lost 9 bases; unmatched junction nucleotides: 6. The CDR3 here is CASSQDRVRSPLHF. In DNA, the CDR3 is TGTGCCAGCAGCCAGGACAGGGTACGTTCACCCCTCCACTTT.

This clonotype was observed at least ten times. The gene calls are TRBV6-1 and TRBJ1-1; the match to TRBD1 covers 8 bases. The V and J ends lost 8 bases and 5 bases, in that order; junction bases with no gene match: 10. Looked up from germline, CDR1 is MNHNS and CDR2 is SASEGT. The CDR3 has 14 residues. The CDR3 reads CASHPGQGRTEAFF. The CDR3 coding sequence is TGTGCCAGCCACCCAGGACAGGGTAGGACTGAAGCTTTCTTT.

At least ten counts were recorded for this clonotype. The chain joins TRBV3-1 to TRBJ2-1; 8 positions agree with TRBD2. Per the germline V gene, CDR1 is LGHDT and CDR2 is YNNKEL (reference sequence). V lost 4 bases and J lost 7; bases outside the gene matches: 3. CDR3 length: 13 residues. This CDR3 is CASSPRGGNEQFF. The CDR3 DNA is TGTGCCAGCAGCCCCCGGGGGGGGAATGAGCAGTTCTTC.

This clonotype was seen only a few times. This chain uses TRBV4-1 with TRBJ2-7; D tentatively fits TRBD1 or TRBD2 (5 bases each). Germline V CDR1 and CDR2: MGHRA, YSYEKL. The CDR3 covers 17 residues. Between the trimmed V and J ends, which lost 0 bases and 0 bases, there was a span of 15 bases. CDR3 region: CASSQDPGAINSYEQYF. Here the CDR3 DNA reads TGCGCCAGCAGCCAAGATCCCGGGGCGATAAACTCCTACGAGCAGTACTTC.

Ten or more counts support this clonotype. The chain employs TRBV9 and TRBJ2-3; 9 bases align to TRBD1. This CDR3 contains 14 residues. From germline, CDR1 is SGDLS and CDR2 YYNGEE. The ends lost 4 bases at V and 2 bases at J; junction bases unmatched: 2. The CDR3 DNA follows: TGTGCCAGCAGCTGGACAGGGGTCACAGATACGCAGTATTTT. Translation: CASSWTGVTDTQYF.

This clonotype was counted at least ten times. The rearrangement uses TRBV28 and TRBJ2-7; 8 bases are a match to TRBD1. CDR3 size: 13 residues. The germline V gene encodes CDR1 MDHEN and CDR2 SYDVKM. V trimming: 4 bases; J trimming: 6 bases; junction bases outside the gene matches: 5. This CDR3 is CASSSRTGFEQYF. DNA of the CDR3: TGTGCCAGCAGTTCAAGGACAGGGTTCGAGCAGTACTTC. Looking up the rest from reference TRBV28 and TRBJ2-7 gives the full variable domain: DVKVTQSSRYLVKRTGEKVFLECVQDMDHENMFWYRQDPGLGLRLIYFSYDVKMKEKGDIPEGYSVSREKKERFSLILESASTNQTSMYLCASSSRTGFEQYFGPGTRLTVT.

The rearrangement joins TRBV6-5 to TRBJ1-6; D remains unclear. Trimming took 2 bases from V and 8 from J, leaving 13 bases between them. In germline, CDR1 is MNHEY, CDR2 SVGAGI. The CDR3 contains 15 residues. CDR3 bases: TGTGCCAGCAGTTACCGACCCCGCTGGGATTCACCCCTCCACTTT. Protein product: CASSYRPRWDSPLHF.

This clonotype appeared many times. The J gene is TRBJ1-5, the V gene TRBV12-3 or TRBV12-4; 8 positions agree with TRBD1. The CDR3 runs 17 residues. The trim removed 6 bases at V and 0 bases at J, leaving 10 bases unmatched. The CDR3 protein is CASSTGGWRYSNQPQHF. The DNA for the CDR3 is TGTGCCAGCAGCACAGGGGGTTGGCGATATAGCAATCAGCCCCAGCATTTT.

The DNA of the CDR3 is TGTGCCAGCAGCCAGAAGCTCTACGAGCAGTACTTC. Its protein is CASSQKLYEQYF. The chain recombines TRBV7-9 with TRBJ2-7, with D uncertain. From germline, CDR1 is SEHNR and CDR2 FQNEAQ (reference sequence). The CDR3 is 12 amino acids. Trimming took 5 bases from V and 3 from J, leaving 8 bases between them. The whole variable domain, filled in from reference TRBV7-9 and TRBJ2-7, reads DTGVSQNPRHKITKRGQNVTFRCDPISEHNRLYWYRQTLGQGPEFLTYFQNEAQLEKSRLLSDRFSAERPKGSFSTLEIQRTEQGDSAMYLCASSQKLYEQYFGPGTRLTVT.

In its sample, this clonotype was seen a few times. The chain combines TRBV5-6 with TRBJ2-1; D possibly uses TRBD1 or TRBD2 (5 bases each). Germline loops: CDR1 SGHDT, CDR2 YYEEEE. This CDR3 has 17 amino acids. V was cut by 3 bases and J by 6 bases, with 22 bases left in between. In DNA, the CDR3 is TGTGCCAGCAGCTCCTCTCGCGGCCAGGGAGTCTTCAATGAGCAGTTCTTC. As protein: CASSSSRGQGVFNEQFF.

This clonotype was counted at least ten times. The chain carries TRBV6-1 and TRBJ2-7; 7 nucleotides align to TRBD2. The germline V gene encodes CDR1 MNHNS and CDR2 SASEGT. This CDR3 comprises 17 residues. V shed 6 bases, J shed 0 bases, and the junction held 14 bases outside the gene matches. The CDR3 spells CASSTGGSGLGSYEQYF. In DNA form, the CDR3 reads TGTGCCAGCAGCACGGGAGGTTCGGGTTTGGGCTCCTACGAGCAGTACTTC.

The chain uses TRBV29-1 and TRBJ1-1; unclear D gene. The V gene lost 5 bases and the J gene lost 4 bases, with 11 bases spanning the gap. Germline CDR1 reads SQVTM; CDR2 reads ANQGSEA. CDR3 length equals 12 residues. The CDR3 loop reads CSVISAGTEAFF. In nucleotides, the CDR3 is TGCAGCGTTATTTCAGCGGGCACTGAAGCTTTCTTT.

This clonotype appeared many times. J is TRBJ1-5 and V is TRBV6-1; D call uncertain. There are 16 residues in the CDR3. CDR1 MNHNS and CDR2 SASEGT come from the germline V gene. V gave up 6 bases and J gave up 1 base, with 16 bases separating them. The CDR3 region is CASRARWVVSNQPQHF. DNA of the CDR3: TGTGCCAGCAGAGCACGCTGGGTTGTGAGCAATCAGCCCCAGCATTTT.

This clonotype has ten or more counts. V gene TRBV3-1 combines with J gene TRBJ2-3; 8 bases fit TRBD2. Germline V gene data show CDR1 as LGHDT and CDR2 as YNNKEL (reference sequence). The CDR3 runs 18 residues. The J segment lost 4 bases and the V segment lost 1 base, leaving 13 bases of the junction unmatched. The CDR3 DNA follows: TGTGCCAGCAGCCAAGGTTCCCTTCGGGGGGGGCGAGCAGATACGCAGTATTTT. Translated, it gives CASSQGSLRGGRADTQYF.

V gene TRBV20-1 combines with J gene TRBJ2-5; D call uncertain. V gave up 6 bases and J gave up 2 bases, with 10 bases separating them. Germline V gives CDR1 DFQATT, CDR2 SNEGSKA (reference sequence). The CDR3 spans 12 residues. DNA of the CDR3: TGCAGTGCCGGCCGGCTACAAGAGACCCAGTACTTC. Translation: CSAGRLQETQYF.

The chain uses TRBV19 and TRBJ1-2, with 7 bases that match TRBD1. There are 14 residues in the CDR3. CDR1 and CDR2 (germline): LNHDA, SQIVND (reference sequence). V lost 4 bases and J lost 4; bases outside the gene matches: 6. CDR3 DNA sequence: TGTGCCAGTAGTAGCCGACAGGGAATCTATGGCTACACCTTC. Translating gives CASSSRQGIYGYTF.

The V and J genes are TRBV4-2 and TRBJ1-2; D is perhaps TRBD1 (5 bases). The CDR3 runs to 17 residues. CDR1 LGHNA and CDR2 YNFKEQ come from the germline V gene. Trimming cost V 0 bases and J 5 bases, with 19 bases left between them. In nucleotides, the CDR3 is TGTGCCAGCAGCCAAGATGAAGGAGGGGAGCTATGGTATGGCTACACCTTC. As protein: CASSQDEGGELWYGYTF.

This clonotype occurred a few times. The J gene is TRBJ1-2, the V gene TRBV10-3; the D gene is possibly TRBD1 (5 bases). CDR1 and CDR2 (germline): ENHRY, SYGVKD. The CDR3 length is 15 residues. The V gene lost 5 bases and the J gene lost 6 bases, with 19 bases spanning the gap. CDR3 nucleotide sequence: TGTGCCATCAGTCCGGAAGTACCAGGGACCCATGGCTACACCTTC. Translation: CAISPEVPGTHGYTF.

This chain joins TRBV20-1 and TRBJ1-2; D unresolved. Trimming removed 5 bases from V and 8 bases from J, with 18 bases in between. The CDR3 is 13 amino acids. Germline CDR1 reads DFQATT; CDR2 reads SNEGSKA (reference sequence). The CDR3 region is CSAPSGYFGGYTF. CDR3 nucleotides: TGCAGTGCTCCTAGTGGGTATTTCGGAGGCTACACCTTC.

Ten or more counts support this clonotype. The chain couples TRBV3-1 to TRBJ1-6, with no clear D. The CDR3 consists of 14 residues. The germline V gene has CDR1 LGHDT and CDR2 YNNKEL (reference sequence). Trimming pared 2 bases from V and 7 bases from J, leaving 9 bases between. CDR3 DNA: TGTGCCAGCAGCCAAAGTGTTGGGAATTCACCCCTCCACTTT. The encoded protein is CASSQSVGNSPLHF.

This clonotype was counted ten times or more. The genes are TRBV24-1 and TRBJ2-3, with 10 nucleotides matching TRBD1. The V gene end was trimmed by 7 bases and the J gene end by 1 base; junction bases not matched to a gene: 4. Germline V CDR1 and CDR2: KGHDR, SFDVKD. The CDR3 runs 15 residues. The CDR3: CATSRGQGGTDTQYF. The DNA for the CDR3 is TGTGCCACCAGCCGCGGACAGGGGGGCACAGATACGCAGTATTTT.

This clonotype has ten or more counts. The chain is built from TRBV12-3 or TRBV12-4 and TRBJ1-5, with D possibly being TRBD1 (6 bases). V gave up 5 bases and J gave up 1 base, with 12 bases separating them. The CDR3 runs to 15 residues. The CDR3 coding sequence is TGTGCCAGCAGTACTCGGGACAAGAGCAATCAGCCCCAGCATTTT. Residues: CASSTRDKSNQPQHF.

V usage is TRBV20-1 and J usage is TRBJ2-7, with TRBD1 identical over 10 bases. The germline gives CDR1 DFQATT, CDR2 SNEGSKA (reference sequence). This CDR3 comprises 15 residues. Trimming removed 5 bases from V and 5 bases from J; junction bases left unmatched: 12. CDR3 loop: CSALPPGQGRHEQYF. Here the CDR3 DNA reads TGCAGTGCTTTACCACCGGGACAGGGGCGGCACGAGCAGTACTTC.

This clonotype was counted at least ten times. The chain links TRBV12-3 or TRBV12-4 to TRBJ2-1; perhaps TRBD2 as D (6 bases). This CDR3 has 15 amino acids. V lost 3 bases and J 0 bases, leaving 9 bases between the germline ends. DNA of the CDR3: TGTGCCAGCAGTTTTCGCGGGGACTCCTACAATGAGCAGTTCTTC. As protein: CASSFRGDSYNEQFF.